This TCR beta chain was documented in a study of blood T cell repertoires in COVID-19. Overall study context: Sites across the United States, Italy and Spain contributed samples from acute and convalescent COVID-19.

As originally analysed: Reference gene primer amplification gave estimated nucleated cell counts. The data were produced by immunoSEQ multiplex PCR, yet TCRdb's version contains in-frame clones alone and is incomplete. V and J calls and clone size are those listed in that table; D and trimming were worked out from the DNA. The sample shows 130,000 or so clones, 80% to 90% of them seen only once. The CDR3 is 14 amino acids. Germline CDR1 and CDR2: MDHEN and SYDVKM. V lost 7 bases and J lost 3, with 13 bases in between. Sequencing was done on a sample of peripheral blood. The chain uses TRBV28 and TRBJ1-5, with TRBD1 as a possible D gene (5 bases). This receptor was taken from a man between 65 and 79 years old with active or convalescent COVID-19. The CDR3 loop reads CASNLDSLNQPQHF. The CDR3 nucleotides are TGTGCCAGCAACTTAGACAGCCTCAATCAGCCCCAGCATTTT.